The rows below give T cell receptor beta chains drawn from one sample of a study of blood T cell repertoires in COVID-19. Profiling relied on immunoSEQ multiplex PCR, and the TCRdb table lists in-frame clones only, not all of them. The data show 60,000 to 65,000 clones, with around three quarters seen just once and less than 6% held by the top ten. Sequencing was performed on peripheral blood. The origin of the receptors is a human donor in a cohort sampled during active COVID-19. Both conserved end residues are trimmed from each CDR3.

TRBV10-3,TRBJ1-2,AITSDSSNYGYT
TRBV27,TRBJ2-1,ASSLGQGRDNEQF
TRBV5-6,TRBJ2-1,ASSTSGPGNEQF
TRBV28,TRBJ1-5,ASSFGSQPQH
TRBV3-1/TRBV3-2,TRBJ2-3,ASSQRGASGDTQY
TRBV28,TRBJ1-4,ASRETGSEKLF
TRBV5-4,TRBJ2-5,ASGGGLETQY
TRBV2,TRBJ1-1,AIMFDRSTEAF
TRBV5-1,TRBJ1-1,ASSLNTEAF
TRBV3-1/TRBV3-2,TRBJ2-3,ASSQDPRVGRGYPDTQY
TRBV6-2/TRBV6-3,TRBJ2-2,ASSGGRTIRELF
TRBV6-2/TRBV6-3,TRBJ1-2,ASSSRGRGIYGYT
TRBV7-6,TRBJ2-7,ASSPGGYEQY
TRBV9,TRBJ2-6,ASSVAPSSGANVLT
TRBV7-8,TRBJ2-3,ASSVGGRTDTQY
TRBV5-6,TRBJ1-1,ASSLDRGATEAF
TRBV11-1,TRBJ2-1,ASSLGRGGVYEQF
TRBV5-3,TRBJ1-2,ARNRGRSYGYT
TRBV5-6,TRBJ1-1,ASRAGVGYSTEAF
TRBV3-1/TRBV3-2,TRBJ1-5,ASSQVPFGRQPQH
TRBV5-5,TRBJ2-1,ASSPTGSYSYNEQF
TRBV9,TRBJ2-1,ASSVGAGGAFYNEQF
TRBV28,TRBJ2-3,ASSSPSGGAFTDTQY
TRBV5-4,TRBJ1-1,ASSPRTGMNTEAF
TRBV2,TRBJ1-1,ASSRNTEAF
TRBV25-1,TRBJ2-7,ASSDPGQGVHEQY
TRBV3-1/TRBV3-2,TRBJ1-2,ASATGQQTYGYT
TRBV9,TRBJ2-2,ASSASLGQTYHRELF
TRBV10-3,TRBJ2-1,AIRETGGEQF
TRBV7-3,TRBJ2-2,ASSSHQGAGELF
TRBV12-3/TRBV12-4,TRBJ2-3,ASSAGTDTQY
TRBV7-8,TRBJ1-1,ASSHGGGRAF
TRBV5-1,TRBJ1-3,ASSLFPGSGNTIY
TRBV5-4,TRBJ2-5,ASSLTTSGAQETQY
TRBV6-6,TRBJ2-7,ASSYRSDYEQY
TRBV14,TRBJ2-1,ASRSSGGYVNEQF
TRBV7-9,TRBJ2-1,ASSSRTRGRYNEQF
TRBV5-1,TRBJ2-3,ASSEQTSTDTQY
TRBV6-5,TRBJ2-7,ASSYLAGGYEQY
TRBV5-4,TRBJ2-3,ASSLMHRGTDTQY
TRBV15,TRBJ2-1,ATSREGLAVDNEQF
TRBV6-2/TRBV6-3,TRBJ1-2,ASSYSTMTYGYT